The 5 T cell receptor beta chains below all came from one sample that was sequenced in a study of blood T cell repertoires in COVID-19. Using immunoSEQ multiplex PCR, the repertoire was profiled, and TCRdb retains in-frame clones only, with some absent. The sample consists of roughly 230,000 clones, around 81% of them appearing once. Sequencing was performed on PBMCs or T cells enriched from blood (not recorded which). Source of these receptors: a man between 50 and 59 years old who had recovered from COVID-19.

The chain joins TRBV7-9 to TRBJ1-4, with 8 bases identical to TRBD1. The length of the CDR3 is 14 residues. V trimming: 5 bases; J trimming: 5 bases; junction bases outside the gene matches: 4. Germline CDR1 and CDR2: SEHNR and FQNEAQ (reference sequence). The CDR3 DNA reads as TGTGCCAGCAGCCCGACAGGGGCAAATGAAAAACTGTTTTTT. Translated: CASSPTGANEKLFF. Variable domain in full (rest from reference TRBV7-9 and TRBJ1-4): DTGVSQNPRHKITKRGQNVTFRCDPISEHNRLYWYRQTLGQGPEFLTYFQNEAQLEKSRLLSDRFSAERPKGSFSTLEIQRTEQGDSAMYLCASSPTGANEKLFFGSGTQLSVL.

The CDR3 reads CASSQDRDRGSPLHF. DNA for the CDR3: TGCGCCAGCAGCCAAGATAGGGACAGGGGATCACCCCTCCACTTT. The rearrangement uses TRBV4-1 and TRBJ1-6, with TRBD1 matching over 10 bases. The CDR3 length is 15 residues. From germline, CDR1 is MGHRA and CDR2 YSYEKL. Unmatched junction bases numbered 3, after V lost 0 bases and J lost 10 bases.

V usage is TRBV6-5 and J usage is TRBJ1-3, with TRBD1 identical over 7 bases. The CDR3 totals 15 residues. Germline lookup yields CDR1 MNHEY and CDR2 SVGAGI. V shed 8 bases, J shed 3 bases, and the junction held 10 bases outside the gene matches. The CDR3 protein is CASSREGGSGNTIYF. CDR3 sequence (DNA): TGTGCCAGCTCTAGAGAAGGGGGCAGTGGAAACACCATATATTTT.

The rearrangement uses TRBV5-1 and TRBJ1-6, with 8 bases that match TRBD1. The CDR3 is made up of 16 amino acids. Germline V lookup: CDR1 SGHRS, CDR2 YFSETQ. V was pared by 1 base and J by 7 bases, with 7 bases of the junction left unmatched. This CDR3 is CASSLNKQGENSPLHF. CDR3 nucleotides: TGCGCCAGCAGCTTGAACAAACAGGGGGAGAATTCACCCCTCCACTTT.

The chain carries TRBV27 and TRBJ1-2, with D unclear. Germline CDR1 reads MNHEY; CDR2 reads SMNVEV (reference sequence). The CDR3 is made up of 13 amino acids. V lost 8 bases to trimming and J lost 2 bases, with 12 bases between them. The CDR3 DNA is TGTGCCAGCGGGCTGGGTCGGAACTATGGCTACACCTTC. Protein: CASGLGRNYGYTF.